This is a list of T cell receptor beta chains from one sample in a study of blood T cells in healthy people across ages. TCRdb redid the calling of the 5' RACE reads with MiXCR, one entry per CDR3 protein. The data hold hundreds of thousands of distinct CDR3 sequences, with approximately 60% observed a single time. The specimen was blood. The receptors were sampled from a man in his forties or fifties in good health. CDR3s include the opening cysteine and the closing phenylalanine or tryptophan. The D gene is left open where the match is weak.

v_call: TRBV5-1; d_call: TRBD2; cdr3_aa: CASSQRGGLNEQFF
v_call: TRBV29-1; d_call: NA; cdr3_aa: CSVEGAGSSYEQYF
v_call: TRBV29-1; d_call: NA; cdr3_aa: CSVEPPSTTDTQYF
v_call: TRBV4-1; d_call: NA; cdr3_aa: CASKMAGFNEKLFF
v_call: TRBV20-1; d_call: NA; cdr3_aa: CSALFRAEQFF
v_call: TRBV7-2; d_call: TRBD2; cdr3_aa: CASRPTSGSIYEQYF
v_call: TRBV6-6; d_call: TRBD2; cdr3_aa: CASSLRAGGGKETQYF
v_call: TRBV28; d_call: NA; cdr3_aa: CASRSEGSGANVLTF
v_call: TRBV5-1; d_call: NA; cdr3_aa: CASSLLPYREHEKLFF
v_call: TRBV7-2; d_call: NA; cdr3_aa: CASSEWETPEAFF
v_call: TRBV2; d_call: TRBD1; cdr3_aa: CAGDRGVKYGYTF
v_call: TRBV4-1; d_call: NA; cdr3_aa: CASSPFEGTDTQYF
v_call: TRBV2; d_call: NA; cdr3_aa: CASSVQGVVKGNEQFF
v_call: TRBV3-1; d_call: TRBD2; cdr3_aa: CASSQEVQRDANTGELFF
v_call: TRBV12-3/TRBV12-4; d_call: NA; cdr3_aa: CASTGVALGDSPLHF
v_call: TRBV7-2; d_call: NA; cdr3_aa: CASSPRALGLTQYF
v_call: TRBV5-1; d_call: NA; cdr3_aa: CASSPGPGEEETQYF
v_call: TRBV24-1; d_call: NA; cdr3_aa: CATSDLGDSYNEQFF
v_call: TRBV27; d_call: NA; cdr3_aa: CASSLSKNTEAFF
v_call: TRBV5-1; d_call: NA; cdr3_aa: CASSLAGTPPEYTYEQYF
v_call: TRBV7-8; d_call: TRBD2; cdr3_aa: CASSPTSGVNEQYF
v_call: TRBV28; d_call: NA; cdr3_aa: CASSPGGASNYGYTF
v_call: TRBV20-1; d_call: TRBD2; cdr3_aa: CSAIIRLAPTREQYF
v_call: TRBV7-2; d_call: NA; cdr3_aa: CASSPRGDRYNEQFF
v_call: TRBV7-9; d_call: NA; cdr3_aa: CASSSPRRSRRQFF
v_call: TRBV27; d_call: NA; cdr3_aa: CASSLIGDEQYF
v_call: TRBV9; d_call: TRBD2; cdr3_aa: CASSPRLGGFSYEQYF
v_call: TRBV20-1; d_call: TRBD1; cdr3_aa: CSARDADRGSETQYF
v_call: TRBV24-1; d_call: TRBD2; cdr3_aa: CATSAPNNYPGLAGVYNVQYF
v_call: TRBV29-1; d_call: TRBD2; cdr3_aa: CSYNQRGGLNEQFF
v_call: TRBV29-1; d_call: TRBD2; cdr3_aa: CSVAGLAGGNYNEQYF
v_call: TRBV25-1; d_call: NA; cdr3_aa: CATTQPGSTDTQYF
v_call: TRBV29-1; d_call: TRBD2; cdr3_aa: CSVQLAGGTLTTGELFF
v_call: TRBV29-1; d_call: TRBD1; cdr3_aa: CSVLGTEDTDTQYF
v_call: TRBV29-1; d_call: NA; cdr3_aa: CSVEDLGSSYEQYF
v_call: TRBV11-1; d_call: TRBD1; cdr3_aa: CASSGRTGGYEQYF
v_call: TRBV6-1; d_call: NA; cdr3_aa: CASSGSAGDTEAFF
v_call: TRBV27; d_call: NA; cdr3_aa: CASSLGVRAYEQYF
v_call: TRBV20-1; d_call: NA; cdr3_aa: CSSHTGRDYGYTF
v_call: TRBV18; d_call: NA; cdr3_aa: CASSPIASGANVLTF
v_call: TRBV21-1; d_call: NA; cdr3_aa: CASSGRGKGQPQHF